What follows are 10 T cell receptor beta chains derived from one specimen sequenced in a study of cytomegalovirus exposure and HLA in healthy donors. The protocol was immunoSEQ multiplex PCR, while the TCRdb copy is restricted to in-frame clones and leaves out a portion. The sample lists hundreds of thousands of clones, about 90% occurring once. The sequenced sample consisted of PBMCs. The source of these receptors is a woman in her thirties in good health and CMV-seropositive.

The rearrangement joins TRBV11-2 to TRBJ2-2, with D perhaps matching TRBD1 (5 bases). The V gene lost 7 bases and the J gene lost 9 bases, with 18 bases spanning the gap. CDR1 is SGHAT and CDR2 is FQNNGV in the germline V gene. This CDR3 contains 14 residues. Written as DNA, the CDR3 is TGTGCCAGCACCCTCCTCCGGACACTTCGGGAGCTGTTTTTT. It specifies CASTLLRTLRELFF.

The V gene is TRBV9, the J gene TRBJ2-1; the match to TRBD2 covers 13 bases. The V and J ends lost 3 bases and 3 bases, in that order; junction bases with no gene match: 6. The germline gives CDR1 SGDLS, CDR2 YYNGEE. The CDR3 is 17 residues long. CDR3 coding DNA: TGTGCCAGCAGCGCAAGGACTAGCGGGAGTGTCTACAATGAGCAGTTCTTC. Protein sequence: CASSARTSGSVYNEQFF. Full variable domain (missing parts from reference TRBV9 and TRBJ2-1): DSGVTQTPKHLITATGQRVTLRCSPRSGDLSVYWYQQSLDQGLQFLIQYYNGEERAKGNILERFSAQQFPDLHSELNLSSLELGDSALYFCASSARTSGSVYNEQFFGPGTRLTVL.

J is TRBJ1-2 and V is TRBV2, with D perhaps matching TRBD1 (5 bases). Germline V gives CDR1 SNHLY, CDR2 FYNNEI. The CDR3 is 13 residues long. V lost 5 bases and J lost 8, with 15 bases in between. Written as DNA, the CDR3 is TGTGCCAGCAGTCCGACGGGGGTCGAGGGCTACACCTTC. It translates to CASSPTGVEGYTF.

The chain recombines TRBV30 with TRBJ2-1; 11 bases agree with TRBD2. CDR3 length: 16 amino acids. Germline lookup yields CDR1 GTSNPN and CDR2 SVGIG (reference sequence). V was pared by 0 bases and J by 3 bases, with 4 bases of the junction left unmatched. Here the CDR3 reads CAWSVGTSGLYNEQFF. The CDR3 DNA reads TGTGCCTGGAGTGTAGGGACTAGCGGCCTCTACAATGAGCAGTTCTTC.

This chain joins TRBV5-4 and TRBJ2-2, with 8 bases identical to TRBD2. The length of the CDR3 is 15 residues. J gave up 3 bases and V 0 bases, and 1 base lay outside the gene matches. CDR1 and CDR2 (germline): SGHNT, YYREEE (reference sequence). CDR3 in amino acids: CASSLAGGHTGELFF. DNA for the CDR3: TGTGCCAGCAGCTTGGCGGGAGGGCACACCGGGGAGCTGTTTTTT.

In this sample, this clone turned up once. This chain connects TRBV27 to TRBJ2-2, with 10 bases lining up with TRBD1. The J segment lost 7 bases and the V segment lost 3 bases, leaving 5 bases of the junction unmatched. The CDR3 is 15 amino acids. CDR1 is MNHEY, CDR2 SMNVEV, per germline (reference sequence). CDR3 sequence reads: CASSFLGQGNGELFF. Written as DNA, the CDR3 is TGTGCCAGCAGTTTTCTGGGACAGGGGAACGGGGAGCTGTTTTTT.

V usage is TRBV7-8 and J usage is TRBJ1-1; D call uncertain. The V gene's germline CDR1 is SGHVS and CDR2 FQNEAQ. This CDR3 contains 13 residues. The V end was cut by 0 bases, the J end by 5 bases, with 7 bases between. As DNA, the CDR3 is TGTGCCAGCAGCTTAGCGAAGAGAACTGAAGCTTTCTTT. Translated, it gives CASSLAKRTEAFF.

The J gene is TRBJ2-2, the V gene TRBV5-1; 7 nucleotides match TRBD1. J lost 4 bases, V lost 1 base, and 7 bases had no gene match. The germline V gene has CDR1 SGHRS and CDR2 YFSETQ. CDR3 size: 16 residues. The CDR3 loop reads CASSLNRGTSTGELFF. CDR3 DNA: TGCGCCAGCAGCTTGAACAGGGGAACCAGCACCGGGGAGCTGTTTTTT.

The chain couples TRBV15 to TRBJ2-1; 11 nucleotides agree with TRBD2. The J segment lost 8 bases and the V segment lost 2 bases, leaving 11 bases of the junction unmatched. This CDR3 contains 17 residues. Looked up from germline, CDR1 is LNHNV and CDR2 is YYDKDF (reference sequence). The DNA of the CDR3 is TGTGCCACCAGCAGATTATCGCTAGCGGGAGGTAGGGATGAGCAGTTCTTC. Its protein product is CATSRLSLAGGRDEQFF.

In DNA, the CDR3 is TGTGCCAGCACCGTGGACAGGGGCTATGGCTACACCTTC. Protein product: CASTVDRGYGYTF. This chain links TRBV7-9 with TRBJ1-2, with TRBD1 matching 9 bases. The CDR3 extends over 13 amino acids. CDR1 and CDR2 from the germline V gene are SEHNR and FQNEAQ (reference sequence). Unmatched junction bases numbered 4, after V lost 7 bases and J lost 4 bases.